The entry that follows covers one T cell receptor (beta chain) sequence. The sample belongs to a study of blood T cell repertoires in COVID-19. Study-wide background: Nucleic acid was either cDNA or gDNA, and it came from T cells, B-cell-depleted T cells, or PBMCs.

Sequencing was performed with immunoSEQ multiplex PCR; in TCRdb, only in-frame clones are kept and a portion is missing. Among approximately 210,000 clones listed, approximately 78% were seen once. Germline trimming cut 4 bases from V and 0 bases from J; bases unmatched to any gene: 3. Germline CDR1 reads SGHNT; CDR2 reads YYREEE (reference sequence). The CDR3 length is 15 residues. Input material: peripheral blood. The chain is built from TRBV5-4 and TRBJ2-1; 8 bases match TRBD2. The clonotype comes from a woman between 35 and 50 years old with acute or convalescent COVID-19. This chain's CDR3 is CASSIAGSSYNEQFF. CDR3 bases: TGTGCCAGCAGCATAGCGGGGAGCTCCTACAATGAGCAGTTCTTC.